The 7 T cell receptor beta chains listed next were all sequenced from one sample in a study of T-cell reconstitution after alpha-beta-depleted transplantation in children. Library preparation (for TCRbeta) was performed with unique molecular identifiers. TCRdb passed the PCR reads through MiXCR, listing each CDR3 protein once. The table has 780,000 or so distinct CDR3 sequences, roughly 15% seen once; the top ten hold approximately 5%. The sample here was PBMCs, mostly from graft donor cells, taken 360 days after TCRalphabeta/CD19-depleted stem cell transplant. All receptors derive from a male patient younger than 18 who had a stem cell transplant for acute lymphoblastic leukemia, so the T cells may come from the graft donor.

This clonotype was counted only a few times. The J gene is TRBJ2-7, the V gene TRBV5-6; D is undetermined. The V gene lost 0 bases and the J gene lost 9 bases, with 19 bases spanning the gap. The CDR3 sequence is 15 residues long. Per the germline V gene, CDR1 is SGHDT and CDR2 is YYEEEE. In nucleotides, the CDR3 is TGTGCCAGCAGCTTGGGGGGTTTTCATGTCGGCGGGCAGTACTTC. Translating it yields CASSLGGFHVGGQYF.

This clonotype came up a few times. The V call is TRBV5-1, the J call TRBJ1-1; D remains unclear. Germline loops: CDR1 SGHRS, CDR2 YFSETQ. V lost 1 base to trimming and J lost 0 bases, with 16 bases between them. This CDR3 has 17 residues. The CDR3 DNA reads TGCGCCAGCAGCTTGAAAGGCGCCGAATACATGAACACTGAAGCTTTCTTT. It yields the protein CASSLKGAEYMNTEAFF.

CDR3 sequence: CASARLGSVNQPQHF. The CDR3, as DNA: TGTGCCAGCGCCAGGTTGGGGTCAGTCAATCAGCCCCAGCATTTT. J is TRBJ1-5 and V is TRBV12-3 or TRBV12-4; D not certain. The CDR3 length is 15 residues. The V and J ends lost 8 bases and 3 bases respectively, with 17 bases between them.

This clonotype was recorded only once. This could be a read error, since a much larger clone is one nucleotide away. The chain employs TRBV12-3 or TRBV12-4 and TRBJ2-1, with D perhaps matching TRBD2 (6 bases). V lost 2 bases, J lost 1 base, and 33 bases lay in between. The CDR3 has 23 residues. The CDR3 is CASSLMFLGAIGRGRSSYNEQFF. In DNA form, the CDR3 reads TGTGCCAGCAGTTTAATGTTCCTCGGGGCTATCGGGAGAGGGAGGAGTTCCTACAATGAGCAGTTCTTC.

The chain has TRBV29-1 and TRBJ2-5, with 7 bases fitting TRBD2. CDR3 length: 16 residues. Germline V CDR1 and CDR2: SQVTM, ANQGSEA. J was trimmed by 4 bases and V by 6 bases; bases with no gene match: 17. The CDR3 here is CSVPPWRAGPIETQYF. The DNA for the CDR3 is TGCAGCGTACCTCCATGGCGAGCGGGACCCATAGAGACCCAGTACTTC.

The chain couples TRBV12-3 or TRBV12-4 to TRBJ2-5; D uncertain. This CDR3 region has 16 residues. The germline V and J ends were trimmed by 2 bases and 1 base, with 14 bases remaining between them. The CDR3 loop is CASSLIGRQIQETQYF. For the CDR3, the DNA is TGTGCCAGCAGTTTAATTGGGCGGCAGATCCAAGAGACCCAGTACTTC.

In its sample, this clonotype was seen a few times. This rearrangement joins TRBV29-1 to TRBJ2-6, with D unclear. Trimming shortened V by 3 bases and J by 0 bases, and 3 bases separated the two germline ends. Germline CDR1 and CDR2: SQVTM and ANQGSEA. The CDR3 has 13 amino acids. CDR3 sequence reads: CSVDTSGANVLTF. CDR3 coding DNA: TGCAGCGTTGACACCTCTGGGGCCAACGTCCTGACTTTC.